The present T cell receptor beta chain was sequenced within a study of blood T cells in healthy people across ages (dated by TCRdb to between 2014 and 2017). With regard to the full study: Template switching captured roughly one uniquely barcoded TCR beta cDNA molecule per two T cells in model experiments. To avoid experimental bias, donors of different ages were randomly spread across the sequencing lanes. Using deep sequencing normalized with unique cDNA molecular identifiers, the study measured how TCR beta repertoire diversity changes with age. Using the same blood draw, the study looked at two additional independent replicas of 1 million unique cDNA reads for two donors, one aged 18 to 29 and the other aged 80 or older. The donors were split into four age groups: young (average about 16 years), middle-aged (roughly 39), aged (over 55) and long-lived (roughly 88).

Overall results and qualifications from the work: Estimates of total diversity from one million sequenced T cells were regarded as lower bounds and underestimates. Since profiling was done on bulk unsorted PBMCs, naive and antigen-experienced compartments could not be conclusively compared. As age increased, observed TCR beta diversity per million T cells dropped in a roughly linear way, and a significant reduction was already evident by age about 40. The percentage of naive T cells measured by flow cytometry correlated strongly with observed TCR beta diversity. Compared with the aged group, more naive CD4+ T cells, fewer expanded clones and increased TCR diversity were shown by the long-lived group, suggesting age selection. Because donor CMV infection status was unknown, age-related changes in expanded clonotypes were potentially confounded.

Points on this clonotype: Its antigen is unknown. The input lacks base qualities; no much larger clone sits a single base away.

Systemically healthy Caucasian individuals from Russia, 39 in total and aged about 6 to 90 years, were included as donors. Around 9.7 milliliters of peripheral blood were collected from each donor into EDTA-treated Vacutainer tubes. Ficoll-Paque density-gradient centrifugation was used to isolate PBMCs, with at least 7 million per sample. Total RNA, at least 6 micrograms per sample, was extracted from PBMCs with Trizol reagent. Naive CD45RAhigh/CD27high T cell percentages were measured by flow cytometry on a PBMC aliquot from every donor. Spanning cysteine to phenylalanine, the CDR3 consists of 15 amino acids. Only the CDR3 portion is preserved as DNA: 45 bases, with reading frame beginning at the first base. The germline V gene (reference sequence) specifies LGHDT as CDR1 and YNNKEL as CDR2. Library construction relied on 5' RACE. These reads were obtained on an Illumina HiSeq 2500. A second PCR of roughly 7 to 11 cycles was run with a J-beta primer mix and a sample-barcoded 5' primer. A template-switch 5' adaptor carrying 12 random nucleotides introduced a unique molecular identifier onto each TCR beta cDNA molecule. Each sample yielded at least 3 million CDR3-containing paired-end reads. All of the RNA was converted into first-strand cDNA using the Mint cDNA synthesis kit, with a TRBC-specific oligonucleotide serving as the primer. After uracil-DNA glycosylase treatment, a first 18-cycle PCR used universal primers M1SS and BC2_uni_R on all cDNA. The original methods were these. For normalization, 1 million high-quality reads, each with a distinct molecular identifier, were randomly selected from each sample. Instead of being binned into consensus sequences, reads with shared molecular identifiers were discarded. CDR3 identification, clonotype clustering and error correction used MiTCR with a Q25 quality threshold and the strictest error-elimination algorithm. A nonparametric unseen species model using Euler transformation provided a lower-bound estimate of total TCR beta diversity. TCRdb reprocessed the public reads (quality trimming at Q25 with fastp, clone calling with MiXCR) and kept in-frame beta chains. Rows are unified per CDR3 protein, each entry keeping the most common DNA and genes. These V and J calls are TCRdb output, not the study's own analysis. For this sample the table gives about a million distinct CDR3 sequences, of which approximately 50% were detected only once. About 20% of the sample rests with the top ten.

This TCR came from a woman aged 55-69 years in good health. Sequenced: blood. The chain is made from TRBV3-1 and TRBJ2-4, and TRBD2 matches 9 of the central bases. Judging by the DNA end, TRBJ2-7 fits better; the J call may be wrong. The DNA sequence follows: TGTGCCAGCAGCCAAGGGTTAGCGGGAGCCTCCGAGCAGTACTTC. Its translation reads: CASSQGLAGASEQYF.